These T cell receptor beta chains were read from a single sample in a study of blood T cell repertoires in COVID-19. Profiled with immunoSEQ multiplex PCR; TCRdb holds only in-frame clones, not every one. Of over 300,000 clones in the sample, roughly 86% were seen once. Source material: peripheral blood. The receptors shown here come from a woman between 50 and 59 years old with acute or convalescent COVID-19. Each CDR3 is given with its conserved first and last residue. D genes are given only for firm matches. Size tells how often a clone was seen (once, few, many) or the class of an expanded clone, and some rows leave it out.

clone size: NA
V gene: TRBV2
J gene: TRBJ1-5
D gene: TRBD1
CDR3 protein: CASSGDRGPPQHF
CDR3 DNA: TGTGCCAGCAGTGGGGACAGGGGCCCGCCCCAGCATTTT

clone size: NA
V gene: TRBV7-3
J gene: TRBJ2-1
D gene: TRBD1
CDR3 protein: CASSEVTGVEQFF
CDR3 DNA: TGTGCCAGCAGCGAGGTCACAGGGGTCGAGCAGTTCTTC

clone size: NA
V gene: TRBV27
J gene: TRBJ2-7
D gene: TRBD2
CDR3 protein: CASSPLSGSRYEQYF
CDR3 DNA: TGTGCCAGCAGTCCACTTAGCGGGAGTCGGTACGAGCAGTACTTC

clone size: NA
V gene: TRBV24-1
J gene: TRBJ2-3
D gene: TRBD1
CDR3 protein: CATSDPTGQGALTDTQYF
CDR3 DNA: TGTGCCACCAGTGATCCCACTGGACAGGGGGCATTGACAGATACGCAGTATTTT

clone size: NA
V gene: TRBV5-1
J gene: TRBJ2-3
D gene: NA
CDR3 protein: CASSHPLSVSTDTQYF
CDR3 DNA: TGCGCCAGCAGCCATCCCCTTAGCGTTTCCACAGATACGCAGTATTTT

clone size: NA
V gene: TRBV6-1
J gene: TRBJ2-3
D gene: NA
CDR3 protein: CASSGRGGGRTDTQYF
CDR3 DNA: TGTGCCAGCAGTGGCAGGGGCGGGGGTCGCACAGATACGCAGTATTTT

clone size: NA
V gene: TRBV11-2
J gene: TRBJ1-1
D gene: TRBD1
CDR3 protein: CASSLSSNRGNTEAFF
CDR3 DNA: TGTGCCAGCAGCTTGTCTTCGAACAGGGGGAACACTGAAGCTTTCTTT

clone size: NA
V gene: TRBV2
J gene: TRBJ2-1
D gene: TRBD1
CDR3 protein: CASIRDRESWSYNEQFF
CDR3 DNA: TGTGCCAGCATCCGGGACAGGGAATCGTGGTCCTACAATGAGCAGTTCTTC

clone size: NA
V gene: TRBV19
J gene: TRBJ2-2
D gene: TRBD2
CDR3 protein: CASSVVGGATGELFF
CDR3 DNA: TGTGCCAGTAGTGTAGTCGGGGGGGCCACCGGGGAGCTGTTTTTT

clone size: NA
V gene: TRBV29-1
J gene: TRBJ1-2
D gene: NA
CDR3 protein: CSVAAGLRRATF
CDR3 DNA: TGCAGCGTTGCAGCAGGCCTTAGACGTGCCACCTTC

clone size: NA
V gene: TRBV27
J gene: TRBJ1-2
D gene: TRBD1
CDR3 protein: CASRRQGAGGYGYTF
CDR3 DNA: TGTGCCAGCAGGCGGCAGGGGGCCGGTGGCTATGGCTACACCTTC

clone size: NA
V gene: TRBV28
J gene: TRBJ2-7
D gene: NA
CDR3 protein: CASSSNTYEQYF
CDR3 DNA: TGTGCCAGCAGCTCGAATACTTACGAGCAGTACTTC

clone size: NA
V gene: TRBV30
J gene: TRBJ1-1
D gene: NA
CDR3 protein: CAWSPPPGHSEAFF
CDR3 DNA: TGTGCCTGGAGTCCCCCCCCGGGACACTCTGAAGCTTTCTTT

clone size: NA
V gene: TRBV12-2
J gene: TRBJ2-1
D gene: NA
CDR3 protein: CASRLGDGGEQFF
CDR3 DNA: TGTGCAAGTCGCTTAGGGGACGGAGGGGAGCAGTTCTTC

clone size: many
V gene: TRBV9
J gene: TRBJ2-2
D gene: TRBD1
CDR3 protein: CASSPETGGTGELFF
CDR3 DNA: TGTGCCAGCAGCCCCGAAACAGGGGGCACCGGGGAGCTGTTTTTT

clone size: NA
V gene: TRBV5-4
J gene: TRBJ1-6
D gene: TRBD1
CDR3 protein: CASSSLPTGKGSPLHF
CDR3 DNA: TGTGCCAGCAGCTCGCTGCCGACAGGGAAAGGTTCACCCCTCCACTTT

clone size: NA
V gene: TRBV5-1
J gene: TRBJ1-6
D gene: NA
CDR3 protein: CASSSRPGHGVDSPLHF
CDR3 DNA: TGCGCCAGCAGCTCGCGACCGGGACACGGAGTAGATTCACCCCTCCACTTT

clone size: NA
V gene: TRBV7-9
J gene: TRBJ2-6
D gene: NA
CDR3 protein: CASSSGSGANVLTF
CDR3 DNA: TGTGCCAGCAGCTCCGGCTCTGGGGCCAACGTCCTGACTTTC

clone size: NA
V gene: TRBV9
J gene: TRBJ2-3
D gene: TRBD2
CDR3 protein: CASSPLELAGVQTDTQYF
CDR3 DNA: TGTGCCAGCAGCCCTCTAGAGCTAGCGGGAGTCCAGACAGATACGCAGTATTTT

clone size: NA
V gene: TRBV7-3
J gene: TRBJ2-3
D gene: TRBD2
CDR3 protein: CASSLKAGWREKTDTQYF
CDR3 DNA: TGTGCCAGCAGCTTAAAGGCGGGCTGGCGGGAGAAGACAGATACGCAGTATTTT

clone size: NA
V gene: TRBV6-5
J gene: TRBJ1-5
D gene: NA
CDR3 protein: CASSSTSQPQHF
CDR3 DNA: TGTGCCAGCAGTTCCACGAGTCAGCCCCAGCATTTT

clone size: NA
V gene: TRBV7-9
J gene: TRBJ2-7
D gene: NA
CDR3 protein: CASSPPGGKSPYEQYF
CDR3 DNA: TGTGCCAGCAGCCCCCCCGGCGGCAAGAGTCCTTACGAGCAGTACTTC

clone size: NA
V gene: TRBV11-2
J gene: TRBJ1-3
D gene: NA
CDR3 protein: CASSLVSAGPSGNTIYF
CDR3 DNA: TGTGCCAGCAGCTTAGTATCGGCGGGGCCCTCTGGAAACACCATATATTTT

clone size: NA
V gene: TRBV5-6
J gene: TRBJ2-3
D gene: NA
CDR3 protein: CASSLTTGYTDTQYF
CDR3 DNA: TGTGCCAGCAGCTTGACCACAGGGTACACAGATACGCAGTATTTT

clone size: NA
V gene: TRBV28
J gene: TRBJ1-5
D gene: NA
CDR3 protein: CASSLTQSNQPQHF
CDR3 DNA: TGTGCCAGCAGTTTAACACAAAGCAATCAGCCCCAGCATTTT

clone size: NA
V gene: TRBV6-5
J gene: TRBJ1-1
D gene: NA
CDR3 protein: CASTSLGGNEAFF
CDR3 DNA: TGTGCCAGCACCTCATTGGGGGGGAATGAAGCTTTCTTT